This T cell receptor beta chain was identified during a study of OX40 agonist ivuxolimab in advanced cancers. Study overall: The eligibility criteria allowed prior anti-PD-1, anti-PD-L1 or anti-CTLA-4 therapy, and approximately 42% had some.

Points from the study as a whole: Some patients without response likewise showed low normalized clonal expansion. Antigen specificity was not determined for the expanded peripheral T cells.

V lost 0 bases and J lost 7; bases outside the gene matches: 19. CDR1 GTSNPN and CDR2 SVGIG come from the germline V gene (reference sequence). CDR3 length: 18 amino acids. Worth noting for this clone: Its target is not known.

Clones were sequenced by immunoSEQ multiplex PCR, and TCRdb holds only the in-frame ones, with some missing. The sample holds 100,000 to 150,000 clones; approximately 90% are singletons and the top ten take approximately 1.1%. The sequence was obtained from an adult with an advanced solid tumor such as melanoma, head and neck, liver or kidney cancer. This chain links TRBV30 with TRBJ2-3, with 7 bases that match TRBD1. The specimen comprised CD4+ or CD8+ T cells sorted from blood, sampled in a trial of the OX40 agonist ivuxolimab. CDR3 DNA: TGTGCCTGGAGTGTACCGACTCTAGGACAGGCGGAACGCCATACGCAGTATTTT. It codes for CAWSVPTLGQAERHTQYF.